The clone carrying this TCR beta chain showed up just a few times. Its target is unknown. This sample stems from a study of OX40 agonist ivuxolimab in advanced cancers. Study background: Under the entry rules, prior anti-PD-1, anti-PD-L1 or anti-CTLA-4 therapy was allowed, and 40% had some.

The repertoire was sequenced with immunoSEQ multiplex PCR; TCRdb's copy has only in-frame clones and lacks some. The table records 80,000 to 95,000 clones, roughly nine tenths of them present only once. CDR3 length equals 13 residues. V was trimmed by 3 bases and J by 6 bases, leaving 14 bases between them. Germline V CDR1 and CDR2: GTSNPN, SVGIG (reference sequence). Study-level points and caveats: In CD8+ T cells, expanded clones were on average more numerous than in CD4+.

The chain joins TRBV30 to TRBJ1-1; D gene ambiguous. The specimen comprised CD4+ or CD8+ T cells sorted from blood, sampled in a trial of the OX40 agonist ivuxolimab. The origin of this receptor is an adult with an advanced solid tumor such as melanoma, head and neck, liver or kidney cancer. CDR3 in amino acids: CAWRSTGSAEAFF. CDR3 coding DNA: TGTGCCTGGAGGTCCACGGGCTCCGCTGAAGCTTTCTTT.